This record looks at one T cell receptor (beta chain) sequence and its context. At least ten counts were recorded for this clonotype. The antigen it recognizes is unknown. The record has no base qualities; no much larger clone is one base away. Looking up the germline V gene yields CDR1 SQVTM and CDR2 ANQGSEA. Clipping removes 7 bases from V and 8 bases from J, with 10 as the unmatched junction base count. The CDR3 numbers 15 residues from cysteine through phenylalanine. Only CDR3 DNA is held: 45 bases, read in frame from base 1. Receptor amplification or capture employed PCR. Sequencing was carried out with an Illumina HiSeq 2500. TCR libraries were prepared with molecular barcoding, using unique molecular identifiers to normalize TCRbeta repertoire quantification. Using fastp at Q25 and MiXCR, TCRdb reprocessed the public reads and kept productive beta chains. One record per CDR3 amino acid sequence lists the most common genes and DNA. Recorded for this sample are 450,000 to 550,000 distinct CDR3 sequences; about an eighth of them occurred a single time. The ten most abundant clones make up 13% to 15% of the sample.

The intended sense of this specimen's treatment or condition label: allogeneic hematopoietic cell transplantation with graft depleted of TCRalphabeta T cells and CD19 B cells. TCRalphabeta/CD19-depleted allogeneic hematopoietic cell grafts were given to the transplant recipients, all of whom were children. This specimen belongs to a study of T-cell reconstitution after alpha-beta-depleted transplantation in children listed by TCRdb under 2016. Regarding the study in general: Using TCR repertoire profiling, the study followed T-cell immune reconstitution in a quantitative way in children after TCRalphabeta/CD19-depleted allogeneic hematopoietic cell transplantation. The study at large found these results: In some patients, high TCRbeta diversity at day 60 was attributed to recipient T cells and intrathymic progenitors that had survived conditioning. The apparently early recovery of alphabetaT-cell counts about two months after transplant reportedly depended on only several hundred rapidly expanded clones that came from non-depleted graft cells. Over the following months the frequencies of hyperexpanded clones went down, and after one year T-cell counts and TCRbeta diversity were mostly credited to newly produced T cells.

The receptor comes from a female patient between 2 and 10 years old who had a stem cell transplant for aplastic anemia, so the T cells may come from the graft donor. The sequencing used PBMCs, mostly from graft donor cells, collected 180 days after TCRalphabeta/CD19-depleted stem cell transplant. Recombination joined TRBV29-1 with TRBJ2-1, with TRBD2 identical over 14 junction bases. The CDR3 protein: CSAAGTSGSGHEQFF. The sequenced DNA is TGCAGCGCCGCAGGGACTAGCGGGAGTGGGCATGAGCAGTTCTTC.